The 23 T cell receptor beta chains below come from one sample, sequenced in a study of blood T cell repertoires in COVID-19. The protocol was immunoSEQ multiplex PCR, while the TCRdb copy is restricted to in-frame clones and leaves out a portion. The data show 190,000 or so clones, about nine tenths seen once. The sequenced material came from peripheral blood. Source of these receptors: a woman in her thirties with acute or convalescent COVID-19.

This sequence joins TRBV29-1 and TRBJ1-1; 8 nucleotides agree with TRBD1. V trimming: 1 base; J trimming: 8 bases; junction bases outside the gene matches: 3. Germline-derived CDR1 and CDR2 are SQVTM and ANQGSEA. CDR3 length: 12 amino acids. The CDR3 protein is CSVEVRQGEAFF. The CDR3, as DNA: TGCAGCGTTGAAGTTCGACAGGGGGAAGCTTTCTTT.

Here the CDR3 reads CASSPGLTNQETQYF. The CDR3 DNA sequence: TGCGCCAGCAGCCCGGGACTCACGAACCAAGAGACCCAGTACTTC. The gene calls are TRBV5-1 and TRBJ2-5, with a tentative D call TRBD2 (6 bases). The CDR3 is made up of 15 amino acids. V dropped 4 bases and J dropped 0 bases, with 13 bases sitting between them. From germline, CDR1 is SGHRS and CDR2 YFSETQ.

This clone was recorded once. The chain is built from TRBV6-5 and TRBJ1-2; D is unresolved. Trimming removed 5 bases at V and 4 bases at J, with 11 bases between. The V gene's germline CDR1 is MNHEY and CDR2 SVGAGI. There are 13 residues in the CDR3. The CDR3, as DNA: TGTGCCAGCAGTCTTTCGGGAAGCTATGGCTACACCTTC. Its protein product is CASSLSGSYGYTF.

The V call is TRBV13, the J call TRBJ1-1, with 8 bases identical to TRBD1. Germline loops: CDR1 PRHDT, CDR2 FYEKMQ (reference sequence). Trimming removed 5 bases from V and 1 base from J; junction bases left unmatched: 6. The CDR3 covers 15 residues. The chain's CDR3 is CASSIRQGRNTEAFF. CDR3 in DNA: TGTGCCAGCAGCATCAGACAGGGGAGGAACACTGAAGCTTTCTTT.

This chain uses TRBV6-5 with TRBJ1-4; D gene ambiguous. The germline CDR1 and CDR2 sequences are MNHEY and SVGAGI. The CDR3 runs to 15 residues. The V end was cut by 0 bases, the J end by 0 bases, with 5 bases between. The CDR3 sequence: CASSYSAATNEKLFF. The CDR3 nucleotides read TGTGCCAGCAGTTACTCGGCTGCAACTAATGAAAAACTGTTTTTT.

The CDR3 nucleotides are TGCGCCAGCAGAACTCAGGCTCAACCGGGACTAGTAATGGAGGATGAGCAGTTCTTC. Its translation is CASRTQAQPGLVMEDEQFF. V gene TRBV5-1 combines with J gene TRBJ2-1, with 8 bases identical to TRBD2. CDR3 length: 19 residues. The V gene end was trimmed by 5 bases and the J gene end by 8 bases; junction bases not matched to a gene: 24. CDR1 is SGHRS, CDR2 YFSETQ, per germline.

This clone showed up just once. The rearrangement uses TRBV3-1 (or the pseudogene TRBV3-2) and TRBJ2-1; 12 positions agree with TRBD2. Germline V gene data show CDR1 as LGHDT and CDR2 as YNNKEL (reference sequence). Trimming removed 8 bases from V and 7 bases from J; junction bases left unmatched: 6. CDR3 size: 14 residues. The CDR3 sequence: CASVGLAGGNEQFF. The DNA of the CDR3 is TGTGCCAGCGTTGGGCTAGCGGGGGGGAATGAGCAGTTCTTC.

The rearrangement links TRBV18 to TRBJ2-2; no clear D. The CDR3 loop spans 13 amino acids. Trimming shortened V by 2 bases and J by 2 bases, and 3 bases separated the two germline ends. Germline loops: CDR1 KGHSH, CDR2 LQKENI. The CDR3 region has the DNA TGTGCCAGCTCACCATATAACACCGGGGAGCTGTTTTTT. Its translation: CASSPYNTGELFF.

The CDR3 spells CATSLLRGYNEQFF. In nucleotides, the CDR3 is TGTGCCACCAGCCTTTTAAGGGGGTACAATGAGCAGTTCTTC. The chain is built from TRBV15 and TRBJ2-1, with a weak D call TRBD1 (6 bases). There are 14 residues in the CDR3. V lost 5 bases to trimming and J lost 4 bases, with 12 bases between them. The germline V gene has CDR1 LNHNV and CDR2 YYDKDF (reference sequence).

The chain couples TRBV5-1 to TRBJ1-3; D might be TRBD1 (6 bases). This CDR3 spans 15 amino acids. The V gene lost 4 bases and the J gene lost 0 bases, with 11 bases spanning the gap. Germline CDR1 is SGHRS and CDR2 is YFSETQ. CDR3 region: CASSPGQFSGNTIYF. CDR3 nucleotide sequence: TGCGCCAGCAGCCCGGGACAATTCTCTGGAAACACCATATATTTT.

V is TRBV25-1 and J is TRBJ2-1, with no clear D. Germline CDR1 reads MGHDK; CDR2 reads SYGVNS. This CDR3 region has 15 residues. V was pared by 2 bases and J by 0 bases, with 8 bases between. This CDR3 is CASSEGRSSYNEQFF. The CDR3 region has the DNA TGTGCCAGCAGTGAAGGTCGCAGCTCCTACAATGAGCAGTTCTTC.

The V gene is TRBV2, the J gene TRBJ1-5; TRBD1 aligns across 7 bases. Germline V gene lookup returns CDR1 SNHLY and CDR2 FYNNEI. V lost 7 bases to trimming and J lost 5 bases; unmatched junction nucleotides: 5. This CDR3 is 13 amino acids long. CDR3 DNA: TGTGCCAGCAACAGGGACAGTTATCAGCCCCAGCATTTT. Its translation: CASNRDSYQPQHF.

The genes are TRBV11-2 and TRBJ2-1; 13 bases agree with TRBD2. Germline V gene data show CDR1 as SGHAT and CDR2 as FQNNGV. The length of the CDR3 is 15 residues. With 4 bases clipped from V and 8 bases from J, the junction kept 5 bases outside the gene matches. The CDR3 coding sequence is TGTGCCAGCAGCTCAGGACTAGCGGGAGTTCATGAGCAGTTCTTC. This gives the protein CASSSGLAGVHEQFF.

V usage is TRBV28 and J usage is TRBJ1-1; perhaps TRBD1 as D (5 bases). The CDR3 consists of 12 residues. V lost 5 bases and J 2 bases, leaving 6 bases between the germline ends. Germline V gene data show CDR1 as MDHEN and CDR2 as SYDVKM. CDR3 DNA sequence: TGTGCCAGCAGTGACAGAAACACTGAAGCTTTCTTT. This translates into CASSDRNTEAFF.

The chain employs TRBV24-1 and TRBJ1-4, with D possibly TRBD1 on 5 matching bases. Germline V gives CDR1 KGHDR, CDR2 SFDVKD. CDR3 length: 14 residues. The V end lost 5 bases, the J end lost 5 bases, and 11 bases lay between the germline ends. The CDR3 DNA is TGTGCCACCAGTGGGAGGGGCGAGAATGAAAAACTGTTTTTT. It yields the protein CATSGRGENEKLFF.

This clone has just one count. The chain combines TRBV11-2 with TRBJ2-2; D uncertain. Trimming cost V 2 bases and J 5 bases, with 12 bases left between them. The CDR3 is made up of 15 amino acids. CDR1 SGHAT and CDR2 FQNNGV come from the germline V gene. The CDR3 protein is CASSLFQRATGELFF. CDR3 coding DNA: TGTGCCAGCAGCTTATTCCAGCGAGCGACCGGGGAGCTGTTTTTT.

The chain combines TRBV27 with TRBJ2-3, with a weak D call TRBD2 (5 bases). With 0 bases removed from V and 5 bases from J, the gap between germline ends came to 15 bases. Germline CDR1 MNHEY, CDR2 SMNVEV (reference sequence). The CDR3 consists of 16 residues. The CDR3 DNA sequence: TGTGCCAGCAGTTTATCGAAGAGGGAGATTAGAGATACGCAGTATTTT. Protein: CASSLSKREIRDTQYF.

This sequence joins TRBV5-1 and TRBJ2-3; perhaps TRBD1 as D (5 bases). The CDR3 is 14 residues long. With 4 bases removed from V and 3 bases from J, the gap between germline ends came to 12 bases. Germline-derived CDR1 and CDR2 are SGHRS and YFSETQ. This CDR3 is CASSAQVSTDTQYF. Here the CDR3 DNA reads TGCGCCAGCAGCGCACAGGTTTCTACAGATACGCAGTATTTT.

This clone was detected only once. The chain links TRBV19 to TRBJ1-2, with TRBD1 identical over 11 bases. Germline CDR1 is LNHDA and CDR2 is SQIVND (reference sequence). V was pared by 5 bases and J by 2 bases, with 4 bases of the junction left unmatched. The CDR3 spans 15 residues. The CDR3 protein is CASSLRTGGNYGYTF. The CDR3 coding sequence is TGTGCCAGTAGTCTACGGACAGGGGGCAACTATGGCTACACCTTC. Together with reference TRBV19 and TRBJ1-2, the CDR3 gives the full variable domain: DGGITQSPKYLFRKEGQNVTLSCEQNLNHDAMYWYRQDPGQGLRLIYYSQIVNDFQKGDIAEGYSVSREKKESFPLTVTSAQKNPTAFYLCASSLRTGGNYGYTFGSGTRLTVV.

The V call is TRBV24-1, the J call TRBJ2-5; 12 nucleotides agree with TRBD1. Trimming removed 5 bases from V and 4 bases from J; junction bases left unmatched: 4. CDR1 is KGHDR and CDR2 is SFDVKD in the germline V gene. CDR3 size: 15 residues. The CDR3 here is CATSVGTGGGETQYF. The CDR3 DNA reads TGTGCCACCAGTGTGGGGACAGGGGGCGGAGAGACCCAGTACTTC.

V gene TRBV4-2 combines with J gene TRBJ2-5; 7 bases map to TRBD2. J lost 3 bases, V lost 2 bases, and 9 bases had no gene match. There are 16 residues in the CDR3. Germline V gives CDR1 LGHNA, CDR2 YNFKEQ. The CDR3 DNA sequence: TGTGCCAGCAGCCAACCGGGACTACCAATGAAAGAGACCCAGTACTTC. Its protein product is CASSQPGLPMKETQYF.

V is TRBV20-1 and J is TRBJ1-2; D call uncertain. CDR3 length equals 11 residues. Trimming cost V 3 bases and J 4 bases, with 6 bases left between them. Germline lookup yields CDR1 DFQATT and CDR2 SNEGSKA (reference sequence). CDR3 coding DNA: TGCAGTGCTAGCCAGTTCTATGGCTACACCTTC. Its protein is CSASQFYGYTF.

This chain uses TRBV6-1 with TRBJ2-7; D possibly corresponds to TRBD2 (6 bases). Germline CDR1 MNHNS, CDR2 SASEGT. Trimming cost V 1 base and J 4 bases, with 11 bases left between them. This CDR3 region has 14 residues. The CDR3 region is CASSEGRERYEQYF. CDR3 in DNA: TGTGCCAGCAGTGAAGGCCGGGAGAGGTACGAGCAGTACTTC.